The 31 T cell receptor beta chains given below trace back to one sample, sequenced in a study of blood T cell repertoires in COVID-19. Only in-frame clones appear in the TCRdb table, and some are missing; sequencing was by immunoSEQ multiplex PCR. This table has about 190,000 clones, roughly 80% appearing once. Specimen: peripheral blood. These receptors all stem from a man aged 25 to 40 with active or convalescent COVID-19.

The chain carries TRBV19 and TRBJ1-5, with D unclear. Trimming removed 9 bases from V and 3 bases from J, with 15 bases in between. The germline gives CDR1 LNHDA, CDR2 SQIVND (reference sequence). This CDR3 contains 14 residues. The CDR3 spells CASDLSGFNQPQHF. DNA of the CDR3: TGTGCCAGCGATTTATCGGGGTTCAATCAGCCCCAGCATTTT.

The chain recombines TRBV15 with TRBJ2-5; TRBD1 matches 7 bases. Looked up from germline, CDR1 is LNHNV and CDR2 is YYDKDF (reference sequence). V trimming: 4 bases; J trimming: 2 bases; junction bases outside the gene matches: 4. The CDR3 is 14 amino acids. This CDR3 is CATSIRTGQETQYF. The CDR3 nucleotides read TGTGCCACCAGCATAAGGACAGGACAAGAGACCCAGTACTTC.

The chain links TRBV2 to TRBJ1-2, with 8 nucleotides matching TRBD1. Germline CDR1 reads SNHLY; CDR2 reads FYNNEI. The CDR3 extends over 14 amino acids. With V trimmed by 6 bases and J by 3 bases, 6 bases remained unmatched. The CDR3 DNA follows: TGTGCCAGCAGGAAGGAGACAGGGGACTATGGCTACACCTTC. Encoded protein: CASRKETGDYGYTF.

The chain uses TRBV5-1 and TRBJ1-4, with no clear D. CDR1 SGHRS and CDR2 YFSETQ come from the germline V gene. The CDR3 spans 18 residues. Trimming cost V 4 bases and J 10 bases, with 29 bases left between them. CDR3: CASSPRVGERSTLGKLFF. Written as DNA, the CDR3 is TGCGCCAGCAGCCCAAGAGTTGGGGAGCGATCAACGCTTGGAAAACTGTTTTTT.

The chain joins TRBV24-1 to TRBJ1-1; 7 nucleotides match TRBD1. The CDR3 is 16 amino acids. The trim removed 7 bases at V and 3 bases at J, leaving 13 bases unmatched. The germline V gene encodes CDR1 KGHDR and CDR2 SFDVKD. The CDR3 region has the DNA TGTGCCACCAGGCCCCCCACGACAGGGACGGACACTGAAGCTTTCTTT. Its translation: CATRPPTTGTDTEAFF.

The chain links TRBV10-3 to TRBJ2-2; 7 bases map to TRBD2. Germline CDR1 and CDR2: ENHRY and SYGVKD. The CDR3 consists of 15 residues. V gave up 6 bases and J gave up 0 bases; unmatched junction bases: 4. CDR3 sequence reads: CAIRGGATNTGELFF. CDR3 in DNA: TGTGCCATCAGGGGAGGGGCTACGAACACCGGGGAGCTGTTTTTT.

The chain carries TRBV27 and TRBJ1-5, with D possibly being TRBD1 (5 bases). This CDR3 comprises 14 residues. From germline, CDR1 is MNHEY and CDR2 SMNVEV (reference sequence). The germline V and J ends were trimmed by 4 bases and 6 bases, with 13 bases remaining between them. For the CDR3, the DNA is TGTGCCAGCAGTTGGGCGGGGGATGGTCAGCCCCAGCATTTT. It codes for CASSWAGDGQPQHF.

This clone was seen only once. The chain couples TRBV18 to TRBJ2-1; TRBD2 agrees at 15 bases. The ends lost 5 bases at V and 4 bases at J; junction bases unmatched: 12. The CDR3 sequence is 19 residues long. Germline CDR1 KGHSH, CDR2 LQKENI. In DNA, the CDR3 is TGTGCCAGCTCATCGATAACCGGGACTAGCGGGAGGAGGTACAATGAGCAGTTCTTC. Its protein product is CASSSITGTSGRRYNEQFF.

The chain joins TRBV30 to TRBJ2-2, with D perhaps matching TRBD2 (6 bases). Germline V gene data show CDR1 as GTSNPN and CDR2 as SVGIG (reference sequence). The CDR3 consists of 14 residues. The V end was cut by 2 bases, the J end by 5 bases, with 12 bases between. CDR3 nucleotides: TGTGCCTGGAGTACCGCCGGGAGAACCGGGGAGCTGTTTTTT. Protein product: CAWSTAGRTGELFF.

The V gene is TRBV5-4, the J gene TRBJ2-2, with 10 nucleotides matching TRBD2. Per germline, CDR1 SGHNT and CDR2 YYREEE (reference sequence). After removal of 0 bases from V and 4 bases from J, the junction contained 3 bases not matched to a gene. The CDR3 has 16 amino acids. CDR3 region: CASSLDGTSVTGELFF. The CDR3 DNA sequence: TGTGCCAGCAGCTTGGACGGGACTAGCGTCACCGGGGAGCTGTTTTTT.

This chain links TRBV5-6 with TRBJ2-1, with 8 bases fitting TRBD2. V shed 4 bases, J shed 9 bases, and the junction held 18 bases outside the gene matches. CDR1 and CDR2 from the germline V gene are SGHDT and YYEEEE. This CDR3 has 17 residues. CDR3 in DNA: TGTGCCAGCAGCCAACGACTAGCGACGACAGGATCCTTTGAGCAGTTCTTC. Amino acid sequence: CASSQRLATTGSFEQFF.

The chain recombines TRBV15 with TRBJ1-4, with D unresolved. Germline V CDR1 and CDR2: LNHNV, YYDKDF (reference sequence). The CDR3 has 13 residues. V lost 0 bases and J 8 bases, leaving 7 bases between the germline ends. The CDR3 DNA is TGTGCCACCAGCAGAGACCGGAGGGAAAAACTGTTTTTT. Amino acids: CATSRDRREKLFF.

V is TRBV19 and J is TRBJ1-1; TRBD1 matches 10 bases. Trimming took 8 bases from V and 4 from J; bases not matched to a gene: 7. The CDR3 is 14 residues long. Germline V CDR1 and CDR2: LNHDA, SQIVND (reference sequence). The CDR3 sequence is CASEPRQGATEAFF. CDR3 sequence (DNA): TGTGCCAGTGAACCTAGACAGGGGGCCACTGAAGCTTTCTTT.

The rearrangement links TRBV4-3 to TRBJ2-2, with TRBD2 matching 9 bases. Trimming took 0 bases from V and 6 from J; bases not matched to a gene: 8. CDR1 is LGHNA and CDR2 is YSLEER in the germline V gene. This CDR3 has 17 amino acids. CDR3 nucleotide sequence: TGCGCCAGCAGCCAAGATACGCGGGGGGGTCTCTCCGGGGAGCTGTTTTTT. Protein product: CASSQDTRGGLSGELFF.

This CDR3 reads CASSPRQGYNEKLFF. In DNA form, the CDR3 reads TGTGCCAGCAGCCCACGACAGGGGTATAATGAAAAACTGTTTTTT. The rearrangement links TRBV9 to TRBJ1-4; 8 bases agree with TRBD1. The CDR3 loop spans 15 amino acids. Germline CDR1 reads SGDLS; CDR2 reads YYNGEE. After removal of 4 bases from V and 4 bases from J, the junction contained 6 bases not matched to a gene. The full variable domain, its missing parts supplied by reference TRBV9 and TRBJ1-4, is DSGVTQTPKHLITATGQRVTLRCSPRSGDLSVYWYQQSLDQGLQFLIQYYNGEERAKGNILERFSAQQFPDLHSELNLSSLELGDSALYFCASSPRQGYNEKLFFGSGTQLSVL.

The gene calls are TRBV11-3 and TRBJ2-7, with 12 bases matching TRBD1. Trimming cost V 8 bases and J 7 bases; bases outside gene matches: 9. The length of the CDR3 is 14 residues. Germline lookup yields CDR1 SGHNT and CDR2 YENEEA. CDR3 DNA: TGTGCCAGCGGTAATAGGGACAGGGGGCGAGAGCAGTACTTC. Residues: CASGNRDRGREQYF.

V usage is TRBV7-2 and J usage is TRBJ2-4, with 10 bases aligning to TRBD1. Looked up from germline, CDR1 is SGHTA and CDR2 is FQGNSA. With V trimmed by 5 bases and J by 6 bases, 7 bases remained unmatched. CDR3 size: 15 residues. The CDR3 bases are TGTGCCAGCAGCCCGTCGGGACAGGGGTTAAACATTCAGTACTTC. Its protein is CASSPSGQGLNIQYF.

This chain links TRBV25-1 with TRBJ1-2; 8 nucleotides match TRBD1. After removal of 8 bases from V and 6 bases from J, the junction contained 8 bases not matched to a gene. The CDR3 sequence is 13 residues long. CDR1 is MGHDK, CDR2 SYGVNS, per germline. CDR3 DNA sequence: TGTGCCAGCGCAAGCAGGGGGCCGGATGGCTACACCTTC. As protein: CASASRGPDGYTF.

This sequence joins TRBV7-8 and TRBJ1-5; D remains unclear. The CDR3 totals 17 residues. Trimming shortened V by 1 base and J by 1 base, and 14 bases separated the two germline ends. The germline gives CDR1 SGHVS, CDR2 FQNEAQ. CDR3 nucleotides: TGTGCCAGCAGCTTAGAGGTGCGGCGATTGAGCAATCAGCCCCAGCATTTT. Translated: CASSLEVRRLSNQPQHF.

This chain joins TRBV4-3 and TRBJ2-1; 12 nucleotides agree with TRBD2. V lost 4 bases and J lost 3; bases outside the gene matches: 4. The CDR3 sequence is 16 residues long. The V gene's germline CDR1 is LGHNA and CDR2 YSLEER. CDR3 sequence: CASSRRTSGNYNEQFF. DNA of the CDR3: TGCGCCAGCAGCCGAAGGACTAGCGGGAACTACAATGAGCAGTTCTTC.

CDR3 in amino acids: CASSLQGETEAFF. CDR3 sequence (DNA): TGCGCCAGCAGCTTACAGGGAGAGACTGAAGCTTTCTTT. The chain recombines TRBV5-1 with TRBJ1-1, with TRBD1 as a possible D gene (6 bases). Per the germline V gene, CDR1 is SGHRS and CDR2 is YFSETQ. V was trimmed by 2 bases and J by 5 bases, leaving 10 bases between them. The CDR3 contains 13 residues.

Only a few counts were recorded for this clone. The chain has TRBV30 and TRBJ1-1; D is unresolved. In germline, CDR1 is GTSNPN, CDR2 SVGIG (reference sequence). Trimming pared 4 bases from V and 7 bases from J, leaving 16 bases between. The CDR3 loop spans 13 amino acids. CDR3 sequence: CAWTRQVLNEAFF. The CDR3 region has the DNA TGTGCCTGGACCCGACAAGTTCTCAATGAAGCTTTCTTT.

The DNA of the CDR3 is TGTGCCAGCGAACAGGGGGCTTCATACACTGAAGCTTTCTTT. Protein: CASEQGASYTEAFF. V is TRBV6-5 and J is TRBJ1-1; the match to TRBD1 covers 9 bases. Germline V gives CDR1 MNHEY, CDR2 SVGAGI. The CDR3 spans 14 residues. Losses at the gene ends were 8 bases for V and 3 bases for J; bases not matched to a gene: 7.

The chain recombines TRBV10-3 with TRBJ2-1; possibly TRBD2 for D (5 bases). CDR1 and CDR2 from the germline V gene are ENHRY and SYGVKD. CDR3 length: 12 residues. V lost 8 bases and J 8 bases, leaving 13 bases between the germline ends. In nucleotides, the CDR3 is TGTGCCATCGCCGGGGTTTCGGATGAGCAGTTCTTC. It yields the protein CAIAGVSDEQFF.

The chain uses TRBV27 and TRBJ2-4; perhaps TRBD2 as D (7 bases). CDR3 size: 13 residues. In germline, CDR1 is MNHEY, CDR2 SMNVEV (reference sequence). V was clipped by 2 bases and J by 16 bases, with 18 bases between them. Here the CDR3 DNA reads TGTGCCAGCAGTTTAGGGAGGGACAAAGAGGGATACTTC. Translating gives CASSLGRDKEGYF.

The V and J genes are TRBV5-6 and TRBJ2-1, with D possibly TRBD2 on 5 matching bases. Germline CDR1 and CDR2: SGHDT and YYEEEE. CDR3 length equals 17 residues. V dropped 1 base and J dropped 6 bases, with 20 bases sitting between them. The CDR3 region is CASSLWSEAGRGNEQFF. The CDR3 coding sequence is TGTGCCAGCAGCTTGTGGAGCGAGGCGGGCCGGGGCAATGAGCAGTTCTTC. Full variable domain (rest looked up from reference TRBV5-6 and TRBJ2-1): DAGVTQSPTHLIKTRGQQVTLRCSPKSGHDTVSWYQQALGQGPQFIFQYYEEEERQRGNFPDRFSGHQFPNYSSELNVNALLLGDSALYLCASSLWSEAGRGNEQFFGPGTRLTVL.

The chain couples TRBV6-5 to TRBJ1-2; the D is unclear. This CDR3 contains 13 residues. CDR1 and CDR2 (germline): MNHEY, SVGAGI. Trimming took 7 bases from V and 2 from J, leaving 11 bases between them. The CDR3 loop reads CASTQVPNYGYTF. CDR3 coding DNA: TGTGCCAGCACCCAGGTTCCGAACTATGGCTACACCTTC.

CDR3: CASSRDRGPEKLFF. CDR3 DNA sequence: TGTGCCAGCAGCCGTGACAGGGGGCCTGAAAAACTGTTTTTT. This rearrangement joins TRBV3-1 (or the pseudogene TRBV3-2) to TRBJ1-4; 10 bases align to TRBD1. Germline-derived CDR1 and CDR2 are LGHDT and YNNKEL (reference sequence). CDR3 size: 14 residues. With V trimmed by 4 bases and J by 7 bases, 3 bases remained unmatched.

The chain joins TRBV28 to TRBJ1-5; D possibly corresponds to TRBD1 (6 bases). Trimming removed 7 bases at V and 5 bases at J, with 18 bases between. The CDR3 is 15 amino acids. The germline V gene encodes CDR1 MDHEN and CDR2 SYDVKM. CDR3: CASNGTPGMHQPQHF. CDR3 bases: TGTGCCAGCAATGGGACACCCGGGATGCATCAGCCCCAGCATTTT.

The V gene is TRBV6-5, the J gene TRBJ1-1, with no clear D. Germline V CDR1 and CDR2: MNHEY, SVGAGI. This CDR3 is built from 13 residues. Trimming stripped 6 bases from V and 1 base from J, with 9 bases between. The CDR3 protein is CASRRLGNTEAFF. The CDR3 bases are TGTGCCAGCAGGAGACTGGGGAACACTGAAGCTTTCTTT.

The V and J genes are TRBV12-3 or TRBV12-4 and TRBJ1-2, with D unresolved. The CDR3 covers 13 residues. The V gene lost 3 bases and the J gene lost 7 bases, with 12 bases spanning the gap. This chain's CDR3 is CASSFSGEGGYTF. CDR3 nucleotide sequence: TGTGCCAGCAGTTTTAGCGGGGAGGGTGGCTACACCTTC.